These 26 T cell receptor beta chains came from one sample sequenced in a study of response to subunit inactivated influenza vaccine. One entry per CDR3 protein, called by TCRdb with MiXCR from the RT-PCR reads. The sample lists 430,000 or so distinct CDR3 sequences, 11% occurring once. Sample: PBMCs from blood, taken 45 days after vaccination. The receptors shown here come from a man over 45 who received an inactivated influenza vaccine.

This clonotype was counted a few times. The CDR3, as DNA: TGTGCCAGCAGCTTAGTCCTAGCGGGAGTTTATGGAGAGCAGTACTTC. It yields the protein CASSLVLAGVYGEQYF. The gene calls are TRBV7-9 and TRBJ2-7; 10 bases are a match to TRBD2. Germline V gene lookup returns CDR1 SEHNR and CDR2 FQNEAQ (reference sequence). Trimming cost V 1 base and J 7 bases; bases outside gene matches: 10. There are 16 residues in the CDR3.

This chain links TRBV29-1 with TRBJ2-1; 11 nucleotides line up with TRBD1. The trim removed 1 base at V and 10 bases at J, leaving 9 bases unmatched. CDR3 length equals 15 residues. Germline loops: CDR1 SQVTM, CDR2 ANQGSEA. CDR3 loop: CSVEGWTGGPREQFF. In nucleotides, the CDR3 is TGCAGCGTTGAAGGCTGGACAGGGGGCCCTCGGGAGCAGTTCTTC.

The CDR3 spells CASSTGTGFNTEAFF. The CDR3 DNA follows: TGTGCCAGCAGTACGGGGACAGGCTTCAACACTGAAGCTTTCTTT. This sequence joins TRBV12-3 or TRBV12-4 and TRBJ1-1; 8 positions agree with TRBD1. This CDR3 is 15 amino acids long. The trim removed 5 bases at V and 2 bases at J, leaving 7 bases unmatched.

This clonotype was observed a few times. The rearrangement links TRBV7-2 to TRBJ2-7, with D possibly TRBD2 on 6 matching bases. V shed 5 bases and J shed 7 bases, with 15 bases lying between them. Germline CDR1 reads SGHTA; CDR2 reads FQGNSA. The CDR3 has 13 residues. In nucleotides, the CDR3 is TGTGCCAGCAGCCCGGGACTCCAGGTAGAGCAGTACTTC. It specifies CASSPGLQVEQYF.

The chain combines TRBV2 with TRBJ2-7; D may be TRBD1 (5 bases). The germline V gene encodes CDR1 SNHLY and CDR2 FYNNEI. V was shortened by 6 bases and J by 4 bases, with 19 bases between the two germline ends. The CDR3 consists of 15 residues. The CDR3 reads CASRWGGDHIYEQYF. As DNA, the CDR3 is TGTGCCAGCAGATGGGGCGGAGACCATATATACGAGCAGTACTTC.

This clonotype was seen more than once but under ten times. V gene TRBV7-9 combines with J gene TRBJ2-7; possibly TRBD1 for D (6 bases). In germline, CDR1 is SEHNR, CDR2 FQNEAQ (reference sequence). Trimming removed 8 bases at V and 2 bases at J, with 13 bases between. The CDR3 contains 13 residues. The CDR3 reads CASSGGRPYEQYF. In DNA, the CDR3 is TGTGCCAGCTCTGGGGGCAGACCCTACGAGCAGTACTTC.

The chain has TRBV5-1 and TRBJ1-2, with 7 bases identical to TRBD1. Germline lookup yields CDR1 SGHRS and CDR2 YFSETQ. Germline trimming cut 3 bases from V and 10 bases from J; bases unmatched to any gene: 18. The CDR3 has 16 residues. CDR3 DNA sequence: TGCGCCAGCAGCTCCCTCTTTCGAGGGGACAGTTGGGTCTACACCTTC. Its translation is CASSSLFRGDSWVYTF. Together with reference TRBV5-1 and TRBJ1-2, the CDR3 gives the full variable domain: KAGVTQTPRYLIKTRGQQVTLSCSPISGHRSVSWYQQTPGQGLQFLFEYFSETQRNKGNFPGRFSGRQFSNSRSEMNVSTLELGDSALYLCASSSLFRGDSWVYTFGSGTRLTVV.

The sample holds a few counts of this clonotype. The J gene is TRBJ2-1, the V gene TRBV5-6, with 7 bases lining up with TRBD1. The J segment lost 2 bases and the V segment lost 6 bases, leaving 5 bases of the junction unmatched. The CDR3 loop spans 14 amino acids. The germline V gene has CDR1 SGHDT and CDR2 YYEEEE. The CDR3 bases are TGTGCCAGCATCCCACAGGGGCCCTACAATGAGCAGTTCTTC. This codes for CASIPQGPYNEQFF.

This clonotype was observed at least ten times. The chain links TRBV10-3 to TRBJ2-1; TRBD1 agrees at 9 bases. The J segment lost 4 bases and the V segment lost 4 bases, leaving 11 bases of the junction unmatched. Germline V gene data show CDR1 as ENHRY and CDR2 as SYGVKD. The CDR3 is 17 residues long. The CDR3 DNA follows: TGTGCCATCAGTGGGTGGGGACAGGGCCGAGGTTACAATGAGCAGTTCTTC. Residues: CAISGWGQGRGYNEQFF.

The chain is built from TRBV11-2 and TRBJ1-1; TRBD1 aligns across 7 bases. CDR1 and CDR2 from the germline V gene are SGHAT and FQNNGV. After removal of 5 bases from V and 4 bases from J, the junction contained 4 bases not matched to a gene. The CDR3 has 13 amino acids. CDR3 sequence (DNA): TGTGCCAGCAGCACGACAGGGTTCACTGAAGCTTTCTTT. Protein: CASSTTGFTEAFF. The entire variable domain, with the rest obtained from reference TRBV11-2 and TRBJ1-1, is as follows: EAGVAQSPRYKIIEKRQSVAFWCNPISGHATLYWYQQILGQGPKLLIQFQNNGVVDDSQLPKDRFSAERLKGVDSTLKIQPAKLEDSAVYLCASSTTGFTEAFFGQGTRLTVV.

The DNA for the CDR3 is TGCAGTGCTAGGATCTACGAGCAGTACTTC. It translates to CSARIYEQYF. V gene TRBV20-1 combines with J gene TRBJ2-7; D gene unclear. The CDR3 has 10 amino acids. V was cut by 3 bases and J by 3 bases, with 3 bases left in between. Per the germline V gene, CDR1 is DFQATT and CDR2 is SNEGSKA (reference sequence).

This chain connects TRBV4-1 to TRBJ2-7; TRBD2 is a possible D gene (6 bases). CDR3 length equals 17 residues. Looked up from germline, CDR1 is MGHRA and CDR2 is YSYEKL. The ends were cut back, 0 bases at V and 2 bases at J, with 17 bases in the middle. The CDR3 reads CASSQEDRRASAYEQYF. The CDR3 bases are TGCGCCAGCAGCCAAGAAGATCGGAGGGCCAGCGCCTACGAGCAGTACTTC.

The chain has TRBV7-9 and TRBJ2-3; TRBD1 matches 9 bases. The germline V gene encodes CDR1 SEHNR and CDR2 FQNEAQ (reference sequence). The CDR3 extends over 16 amino acids. V was pared by 5 bases and J by 0 bases, with 6 bases of the junction left unmatched. The CDR3 DNA reads as TGTGCCAGCAGCCTAAGCGGGACAGGGAGCACAGATACGCAGTATTTT. Its translation is CASSLSGTGSTDTQYF.

The CDR3 nucleotides read TGCAGTGCCATTGGACTAGCGGGAGTTTACGAGCAGTACTTC. Amino acids: CSAIGLAGVYEQYF. The chain joins TRBV20-1 to TRBJ2-7, with TRBD2 matching over 13 bases. After removal of 6 bases from V and 4 bases from J, the junction contained 6 bases not matched to a gene. This CDR3 comprises 14 residues. The germline gives CDR1 DFQATT, CDR2 SNEGSKA (reference sequence).

This clonotype was counted a few times. The chain couples TRBV29-1 to TRBJ2-2; TRBD1 matches at 10 bases. This CDR3 comprises 16 residues. Germline lookup yields CDR1 SQVTM and CDR2 ANQGSEA. V trimming: 4 bases; J trimming: 3 bases; junction bases outside the gene matches: 8. In DNA form, the CDR3 reads TGCAGCGTTGGAGACAGGGGGCGCGGGGACACCGGGGAGCTGTTTTTT. Protein sequence: CSVGDRGRGDTGELFF.

This clonotype has a count of ten or more. V is TRBV6-5 and J is TRBJ2-1; D unresolved. CDR1 is MNHEY, CDR2 SVGAGI, per germline. The length of the CDR3 is 11 residues. The V end lost 10 bases, the J end lost 9 bases, and 13 bases lay between the germline ends. CDR3 sequence: CATSEVGEQFF. In nucleotides, the CDR3 is TGTGCCACCAGCGAGGTGGGTGAGCAGTTCTTC.

This clonotype was recorded at least ten times. CDR3 bases: TGTGCCAGCAGCGTAGCCGGGACTCCCTACGGCGAGACCCAGTACTTC. Its protein product is CASSVAGTPYGETQYF. The chain links TRBV5-5 to TRBJ2-5, with TRBD2 as a possible D gene (6 bases). The V end lost 4 bases, the J end lost 5 bases, and 21 bases lay between the germline ends. Germline lookup yields CDR1 SGHKS and CDR2 YYEKEE (reference sequence). The CDR3 runs to 16 residues. The variable domain in full, completed from reference TRBV5-5 and TRBJ2-5, reads DAGVTQSPTHLIKTRGQQVTLRCSPISGHKSVSWYQQVLGQGPQFIFQYYEKEERGRGNFPDRFSARQFPNYSSELNVNALLLGDSALYLCASSVAGTPYGETQYFGPGTRLLVL.

This clonotype was counted between two and nine times. V and J are TRBV7-9 and TRBJ2-1; D not resolved. V was shortened by 7 bases and J by 6 bases, with 7 bases between the two germline ends. Germline-derived CDR1 and CDR2 are SEHNR and FQNEAQ (reference sequence). The length of the CDR3 is 11 residues. CDR3 residues: CASNYLNEQFF. The CDR3 DNA reads TGTGCCAGCAATTATCTCAATGAGCAGTTCTTC. The full variable domain, in which reference TRBV7-9 and TRBJ2-1 provide the parts outside the CDR3, is DTGVSQNPRHKITKRGQNVTFRCDPISEHNRLYWYRQTLGQGPEFLTYFQNEAQLEKSRLLSDRFSAERPKGSFSTLEIQRTEQGDSAMYLCASNYLNEQFFGPGTRLTVL.

In this sample, this clonotype turned up a few times. This rearrangement joins TRBV12-3 or TRBV12-4 to TRBJ2-7; TRBD1 might be the D (6 bases). V was trimmed by 3 bases and J by 4 bases, leaving 13 bases between them. There are 14 residues in the CDR3. The CDR3 coding sequence is TGTGCCAGCAGTTTGGGGGCTAGAGAATACGAGCAGTACTTC. The encoded protein is CASSLGAREYEQYF.

This clonotype was counted ten times or more. The chain has TRBV27 and TRBJ2-1; TRBD2 matches at 12 bases. Germline trimming cut 8 bases from V and 3 bases from J; bases unmatched to any gene: 5. This CDR3 is built from 15 residues. Germline V CDR1 and CDR2: MNHEY, SMNVEV (reference sequence). The CDR3 DNA sequence: TGTGCCAGCGGGGGACTAGCGGGCTACTACAATGAGCAGTTCTTC. Translation: CASGGLAGYYNEQFF.

This clonotype was counted a few times. The gene calls are TRBV15 and TRBJ2-1; possibly TRBD1 or TRBD2 for D (5 bases each). The V gene's germline CDR1 is LNHNV and CDR2 YYDKDF (reference sequence). This CDR3 contains 12 residues. Trimming pared 0 bases from V and 9 bases from J, leaving 6 bases between. The CDR3, as DNA: TGTGCCACCAGCAGAGATGGGGGTGAGCAGTTCTTC. Translated, it gives CATSRDGGEQFF.

V is TRBV4-3 and J is TRBJ2-5; D is uncertain. Germline assignment: CDR1 LGHNA and CDR2 YSLEER. This CDR3 spans 14 amino acids. Trimming took off 4 bases at V and 5 bases at J, with 14 bases between the two ends. The CDR3 loop reads CASSRDVRTETQYF. As DNA, the CDR3 is TGCGCCAGCAGCCGAGACGTCAGGACCGAGACCCAGTACTTC.

This clonotype was counted a few times. The chain recombines TRBV20-1 with TRBJ1-2, with 12 bases aligning to TRBD1. This CDR3 contains 14 residues. V trimming: 4 bases; J trimming: 6 bases; junction bases outside the gene matches: 6. In germline, CDR1 is DFQATT, CDR2 SNEGSKA (reference sequence). The CDR3 DNA reads TGCAGTGCTACCACGGGACAGGGGGCGGATGGCTACACCTTC. Translating gives CSATTGQGADGYTF.

This sequence joins TRBV12-3 or TRBV12-4 and TRBJ2-1; TRBD1 matches 8 bases. The ends lost 4 bases at V and 7 bases at J; junction bases unmatched: 9. There are 15 residues in the CDR3. In DNA form, the CDR3 reads TGTGCCAGCAGTTCCACAGGGGGGAAGAAGAATGAGCAGTTCTTC. It codes for CASSSTGGKKNEQFF.

V usage is TRBV12-3 or TRBV12-4 and J usage is TRBJ2-1, with 9 positions matching TRBD1. The length of the CDR3 is 14 residues. The V segment lost 6 bases and the J segment 10 bases; nucleotides outside the gene matches: 10. As DNA, the CDR3 is TGTGCCAGCAGCTGGGGACAGGGAGTAGGGGAGCAGTTCTTC. Translating it yields CASSWGQGVGEQFF.

The genes are TRBV9 and TRBJ2-1; TRBD2 matches at 11 bases. Germline assignment: CDR1 SGDLS and CDR2 YYNGEE. The CDR3 consists of 18 residues. V was clipped by 2 bases and J by 2 bases; unmatched bases: 9. As DNA, the CDR3 is TGTGCCAGCAGCGTCAGATTTAGCGGGAGGGGCGCCTACAATGAGCAGTTCTTC. Translation gives CASSVRFSGRGAYNEQFF.